This TCR beta chain came from a study of T cells expressing NK-cell markers. Study-wide context: All TCR beta repertoires analysed originated from sorted CD3+CD56+NKG2C+, CD3+CD56+NKG2C- and CD3+CD56-NKG2C+ T cells. One of the eight sequenced donors was seronegative, whereas the other seven were HCMV-seropositive.

This CDR3 comprises 15 residues. Germline V gives CDR1 ENHRY, CDR2 SYGVKD. Study-level points and caveats: Roughly 1.0-8% of CD8+ T cells in about 6 donors belonged to dominant NKG2C+ clonotypes.

cDNA encoding TCR beta was synthesized via 5'RACE template switching incorporating UMIs. TCRdb re-called the 5' RACE reads, yielding one record per CDR3 amino acid sequence without DNA. The table for this sample gives 450,000 to 600,000 distinct CDR3 sequences. In the case of this clonotype: As yet, its antigen is unknown.

This clonotype was sampled from a young man in good health. The chain uses TRBV10-3 and TRBJ2-3; TCRdb's D gene call, TRBD2, goes unchecked for lack of DNA. The sample taken for sequencing was blood T cells: a sorted CD56 or NKG2C T cell subset, CD4+ or CD8+ T cells, or bulk PBMC T cells (not recorded which). The CDR3 reads CAIREVLADTDTQYF.